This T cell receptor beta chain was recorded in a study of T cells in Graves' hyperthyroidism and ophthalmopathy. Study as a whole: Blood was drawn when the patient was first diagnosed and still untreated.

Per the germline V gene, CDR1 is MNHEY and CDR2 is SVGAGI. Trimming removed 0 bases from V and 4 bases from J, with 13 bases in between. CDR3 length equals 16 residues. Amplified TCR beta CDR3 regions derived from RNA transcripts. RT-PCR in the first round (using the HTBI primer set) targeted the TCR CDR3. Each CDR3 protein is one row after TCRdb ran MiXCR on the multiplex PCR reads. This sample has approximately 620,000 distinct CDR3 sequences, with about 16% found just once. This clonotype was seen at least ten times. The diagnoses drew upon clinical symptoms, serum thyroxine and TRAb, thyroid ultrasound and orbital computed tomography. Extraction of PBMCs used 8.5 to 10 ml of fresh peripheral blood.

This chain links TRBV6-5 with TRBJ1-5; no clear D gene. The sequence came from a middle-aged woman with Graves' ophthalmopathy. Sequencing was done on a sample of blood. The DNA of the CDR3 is TGTGCCAGCAGTTACTCCCGGTGGGATGGGAATCAGCCCCAGCATTTT. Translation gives CASSYSRWDGNQPQHF.